The 29 T cell receptor beta chains below were found in one sample sequenced in a study of blood T cells in healthy people across ages. A J-beta primer mix and a sample-barcoded 5' primer were used in a second PCR of about 7 to 12 cycles. Each CDR3 protein gets one entry after TCRdb re-called the 5' RACE reads with MiXCR. Of about 670,000 distinct CDR3 sequences listed, over 40% were seen once; the top ten hold about 13%. Specimen: blood. These receptors were collected from a woman aged 80 or over in good health.

This clonotype appeared many times. The V call is TRBV20-1, the J call TRBJ2-3; TRBD2 agrees at 7 bases. The germline gives CDR1 DFQATT, CDR2 SNEGSKA (reference sequence). The CDR3 totals 17 residues. Losses at the gene ends were 0 bases for V and 3 bases for J; bases not matched to a gene: 12. This CDR3 is CSARDIARGGVTDTQYF. The CDR3 DNA is TGCAGTGCTAGAGATATAGCGCGCGGGGGTGTGACAGATACGCAGTATTTT.

The chain has TRBV7-2 and TRBJ1-2; D unclear. Trimming pared 7 bases from V and 6 bases from J, leaving 12 bases between. Per germline, CDR1 SGHTA and CDR2 FQGNSA. The CDR3 is 12 residues long. CDR3 loop: CASNDTPNGYTF. The CDR3 DNA is TGTGCCAGCAATGACACCCCTAATGGCTACACCTTC.

In this sample, this clonotype turned up many times. The chain uses TRBV20-1 and TRBJ1-2; D is perhaps TRBD1 (5 bases). Between the trimmed V and J ends, which lost 5 bases and 7 bases, there was a span of 8 bases. This CDR3 has 10 residues. Per the germline V gene, CDR1 is DFQATT and CDR2 is SNEGSKA (reference sequence). The CDR3 region is CSAGGGGYTF. CDR3 DNA: TGCAGTGCTGGGGGGGGTGGCTACACCTTC.

Regarding this clonotype: At one end the junction does not follow the germline gene, possibly because of a read error. The chain carries TRBV18 and TRBJ2-5; no clear D. CDR3 length: 14 residues. Germline CDR1 KGHSH, CDR2 LQKENI. This CDR3 reads CASSPVADKETRYF. Written as DNA, the CDR3 is TGTGCCAGCTCACCAGTTGCGGATAAAGAGACCCGGTACTTC.

This chain uses TRBV4-1 with TRBJ2-7; TRBD1 or TRBD2 may be the D gene (5 bases each). The germline gives CDR1 MGHRA, CDR2 YSYEKL. The CDR3 extends over 17 amino acids. Trimming cost V 0 bases and J 3 bases, with 18 bases left between them. CDR3 nucleotide sequence: TGCGCCAGCAGCCAAGAATTGAAAGGGACCATAATCTACGAGCAGTACTTC. Its protein product is CASSQELKGTIIYEQYF.

The gene calls are TRBV15 and TRBJ2-3, with 8 bases identical to TRBD1. The CDR3 spans 17 residues. V shed 0 bases, J shed 0 bases, and the junction held 5 bases outside the gene matches. Looked up from germline, CDR1 is LNHNV and CDR2 is YYDKDF (reference sequence). CDR3 bases: TGTGCCACCAGCAGAGATTCAGGACAGGGCAGCACAGATACGCAGTATTTT. Residues: CATSRDSGQGSTDTQYF.

This CDR3 reads CASIPRWGLTDTQYF. The CDR3 DNA is TGTGCCAGCATTCCAAGGTGGGGTCTCACAGATACGCAGTATTTT. The chain joins TRBV3-1 to TRBJ2-3; no definite D call. The germline V gene has CDR1 LGHDT and CDR2 YNNKEL (reference sequence). V was pared by 7 bases and J by 2 bases, with 16 bases between. The CDR3 covers 15 residues.

In its sample, this clonotype was seen many times. The chain has TRBV20-1 and TRBJ2-1; D is perhaps TRBD1 or TRBD2 (5 bases each). In germline, CDR1 is DFQATT, CDR2 SNEGSKA (reference sequence). The CDR3 covers 15 residues. The V gene lost 3 bases and the J gene lost 1 base, with 13 bases spanning the gap. In DNA, the CDR3 is TGCAGTGCTAGTCTACCGGGGCATTCCTACAATGAGCAGTTCTTC. It yields the protein CSASLPGHSYNEQFF.

This sequence joins TRBV11-2 and TRBJ2-5, with 7 bases matching TRBD1. The DNA matches TRBJ2-7 better at its end, which makes the J call doubtful. Germline V CDR1 and CDR2: SGHAT, FQNNGV. CDR3 size: 14 residues. For the CDR3, the DNA is TGTGCCAGCAGCTTACAGACAGGGTGGTACGAGCAGTACTTC. As protein: CASSLQTGWYEQYF.

As for this clonotype: Given a much more abundant clone one base away, this may be a read error. The J gene is TRBJ2-5, the V gene TRBV29-1; D could derive from TRBD1 or TRBD2 (5 bases each). Trimming stripped 1 base from V and 11 bases from J, with 29 bases between. The CDR3 runs 17 residues. Per the germline V gene, CDR1 is SQVTM and CDR2 is ANQGSEA. The CDR3 protein is CSVEGLREGPLYNEQYF. The CDR3 DNA is TGCAGCGTTGAAGGTCTTCGTGAGGGGCCCCTCTACAATGAGCAGTACTTC.

This rearrangement joins TRBV20-1 to TRBJ2-7, with 7 bases identical to TRBD2. Germline V CDR1 and CDR2: DFQATT, SNEGSKA (reference sequence). V dropped 0 bases and J dropped 2; count of bases not matched to a gene: 13. This CDR3 region has 17 residues. The CDR3 DNA reads TGCAGTGCTAGAGATCCGGGCTCTAGCGGACCTGCCTACGAGCAGTACTTC. Translated, it gives CSARDPGSSGPAYEQYF.

The V call is TRBV12-5, the J call TRBJ2-7, with D perhaps TRBD1 (5 bases). Per germline, CDR1 LGHNT and CDR2 FRNRAP. Between the trimmed V and J ends, which lost 6 bases and 0 bases, there was a span of 15 bases. This CDR3 comprises 15 residues. CDR3: CASGLGPPNSYEQYF. For the CDR3, the DNA is TGTGCTAGTGGCCTGGGGCCACCAAACTCCTACGAGCAGTACTTC.

This chain uses TRBV4-2 with TRBJ2-4; possibly TRBD2 for D (6 bases). The J call may be mistaken, given a closer DNA end match to TRBJ2-5. The germline V gene has CDR1 LGHNA and CDR2 YNFKEQ. The CDR3 covers 13 residues. Here the CDR3 reads CASSKGEAETQYF. CDR3 nucleotide sequence: TGTGCCAGCAGCAAAGGGGAGGCAGAGACCCAGTACTTC.

Only a few counts were recorded for this clonotype. This chain links TRBV19 with TRBJ2-7, with D hard to call. From germline, CDR1 is LNHDA and CDR2 SQIVND (reference sequence). The CDR3 is made up of 14 amino acids. Trimming cost V 2 bases and J 5 bases, with 13 bases left between them. The CDR3 DNA reads TGTGCCAGTAGTATATTGGGATTTCGGAACGAGCAGTACTTC. Amino acid sequence: CASSILGFRNEQYF.

This clonotype has a single count. A much larger clonotype is one base distant, so this may be a read error. The chain joins TRBV4-2 to TRBJ2-3; D uncertain. Deletions cut 0 bases from V and 10 bases from J, with 26 bases between. Germline loops: CDR1 LGHNA, CDR2 YNFKEQ. CDR3 length: 18 residues. This CDR3 is CASSQDPQAAGFSTAQYF. The CDR3 DNA follows: TGTGCCAGCAGCCAAGATCCTCAGGCAGCCGGTTTTTCGACTGCGCAGTATTTT.

The rearrangement uses TRBV6-1 and TRBJ2-2, with D possibly being TRBD2 (6 bases). CDR3 length equals 15 residues. V lost 4 bases and J 2 bases, leaving 11 bases between the germline ends. Germline V lookup: CDR1 MNHNS, CDR2 SASEGT. The CDR3 loop is CASSVPGLNTGELFF. As DNA, the CDR3 is TGTGCCAGCAGTGTTCCGGGACTCAACACCGGGGAGCTGTTTTTT.

The chain is built from TRBV4-2 and TRBJ2-1; D is possibly TRBD1 (6 bases). This CDR3 spans 16 amino acids. Germline CDR1 reads LGHNA; CDR2 reads YNFKEQ. Between the trimmed V and J ends, which lost 1 base and 3 bases, there was a span of 13 bases. CDR3 protein: CASSQVWTAGYNEQFF. The CDR3 nucleotides read TGTGCCAGCAGCCAAGTTTGGACAGCAGGCTACAATGAGCAGTTCTTC.

This clonotype was observed a handful of times. V usage is TRBV18 and J usage is TRBJ1-5; unclear D gene. CDR1 and CDR2 (germline): KGHSH, LQKENI. Trimming took 4 bases from V and 4 from J, leaving 11 bases between them. The CDR3 is 14 residues long. The CDR3 loop is CASSQNGLNQPQHF. The CDR3 DNA reads TGTGCCAGCTCACAAAACGGTTTAAATCAGCCCCAGCATTTT.

This chain uses TRBV5-1 with TRBJ2-2; no reliable D call. The V gene lost 1 base and the J gene lost 5 bases, with 12 bases spanning the gap. The CDR3 is 15 residues long. Per the germline V gene, CDR1 is SGHRS and CDR2 is YFSETQ. CDR3 DNA: TGCGCCAGCAGCTTGTCAGGTTCACGTACCGGGGAGCTGTTTTTT. It encodes CASSLSGSRTGELFF.

This rearrangement joins TRBV5-1 to TRBJ2-7; TRBD2 agrees at 10 bases. The V gene's germline CDR1 is SGHRS and CDR2 YFSETQ. This CDR3 has 16 amino acids. V shed 4 bases and J 2 bases; nucleotides not matched to a gene: 9. CDR3 bases: TGCGCCAGCAGCAAACAACTAGCGGGACGGACCTACGAGCAGTACTTC. Translated: CASSKQLAGRTYEQYF.

Remarks on this clonotype: A read error may explain this, as a much larger clone is one base away. The chain recombines TRBV12-3 or TRBV12-4 with TRBJ2-1; the match to TRBD2 covers 8 bases. This CDR3 is built from 14 residues. This CDR3 is CASKSGSSCNEQFF. In nucleotides, the CDR3 is TGTGCCAGCAAAAGCGGGAGCTCCTGCAATGAGCAGTTCTTC.

This clonotype occurred once. With a much larger clone just one base away, this may be a read error. This sequence joins TRBV9 and TRBJ1-4; the D gene is possibly TRBD1 (5 bases). CDR3 length: 14 amino acids. Germline CDR1 SGDLS, CDR2 YYNGEE. This CDR3 reads CASSVEPGGENLFF. For the CDR3, the DNA is TGTGCCAGCAGCGTAGAGCCGGGGGGTGAAAATCTGTTTTTT.

The chain links TRBV5-1 to TRBJ1-2; D call uncertain. CDR3 length equals 13 residues. Germline CDR1 is SGHRS and CDR2 is YFSETQ. V was trimmed by 4 bases and J by 4 bases, leaving 11 bases between them. CDR3 loop: CASSPTVGYGYTF. CDR3 bases: TGCGCCAGCAGCCCAACAGTGGGCTATGGCTACACCTTC.

This clonotype was recorded many times. This sequence joins TRBV5-1 and TRBJ2-5; D is perhaps TRBD1 or TRBD2 (5 bases each). The CDR3 has 14 amino acids. V gave up 7 bases and J gave up 1 base, with 14 bases separating them. The germline V gene encodes CDR1 SGHRS and CDR2 YFSETQ. The CDR3 region has the DNA TGCGCCAGCGGGGACGGGGATACCCAAGAGACCCAGTACTTC. Protein sequence: CASGDGDTQETQYF.

This clonotype was seen ten or more times. The chain couples TRBV28 to TRBJ1-5; D uncertain. Germline V gene sequence: CDR1 MDHEN, CDR2 SYDVKM. V was cut by 5 bases and J by 7 bases, with 9 bases left in between. This CDR3 contains 12 residues. The chain's CDR3 is CASSVVTQPQHF. CDR3 coding DNA: TGTGCCAGCAGTGTGGTAACCCAGCCCCAGCATTTT.

This clonotype was observed many times. V usage is TRBV28 and J usage is TRBJ2-6; D is unresolved. CDR3 size: 16 residues. In germline, CDR1 is MDHEN, CDR2 SYDVKM. With 3 bases removed from V and 0 bases from J, the gap between germline ends came to 9 bases. DNA of the CDR3: TGTGCCAGCAGTTTCGCGCGGACCTCTGGGGCCAACGTCCTGACTTTC. Its translation: CASSFARTSGANVLTF.

This clonotype was detected ten times or more. This sequence joins TRBV6-6 and TRBJ2-2, with a weak D call TRBD1 (5 bases). V was cut by 8 bases and J by 7 bases, with 11 bases left in between. The CDR3 has 12 residues. Germline loops: CDR1 MNHNY, CDR2 SVGAGI (reference sequence). CDR3 protein: CASFRQGGELFF. The CDR3 bases are TGTGCCAGCTTCCGTCAGGGCGGGGAGCTGTTTTTT.

About this clonotype: One end of the junction varies from germline; a read error may be responsible. The chain carries TRBV6-5 and TRBJ1-4; D perhaps matches TRBD1 (6 bases). CDR3 length: 15 amino acids. Per the germline V gene, CDR1 is MNHEY and CDR2 is SVGAGI. Here the CDR3 DNA reads TGTGCCGGCAGTTACGCGGGGGGGCTTGGAGAAAAACTGTTTTTT. Translating it yields CAGSYAGGLGEKLFF.

This clonotype was detected only a few times. The chain links TRBV9 to TRBJ2-1; 7 bases line up with TRBD1. The J call is doubtful: the DNA matches TRBJ2-7 better. The CDR3 length is 15 residues. CDR1 and CDR2 (germline): SGDLS, YYNGEE. The CDR3 DNA is TGTGCCAGCAGCGCGCGGACAGGCTTCTACAATGAGCAGTACTTC. Translation: CASSARTGFYNEQYF.